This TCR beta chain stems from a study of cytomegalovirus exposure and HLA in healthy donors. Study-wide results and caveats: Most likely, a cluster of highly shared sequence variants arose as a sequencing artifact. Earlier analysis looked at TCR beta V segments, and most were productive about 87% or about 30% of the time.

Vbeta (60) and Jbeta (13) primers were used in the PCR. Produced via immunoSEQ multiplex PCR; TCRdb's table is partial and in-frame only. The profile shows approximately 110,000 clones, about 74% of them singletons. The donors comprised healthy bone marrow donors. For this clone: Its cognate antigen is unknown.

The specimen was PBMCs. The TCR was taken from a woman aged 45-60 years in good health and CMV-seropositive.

The CDR3 reads CASSWHLAGLQETQYF. The CDR3 bases are TGTGCCAGCAGTTGGCACCTAGCGGGCCTCCAAGAGACCCAGTACTTC. V and J are TRBV6-5 and TRBJ2-5, with 8 bases matching TRBD2. The V and J ends lost 4 bases and 1 base, in that order; junction bases with no gene match: 8. The germline CDR1 and CDR2 sequences are MNHEY and SVGAGI. CDR3 size: 16 residues.